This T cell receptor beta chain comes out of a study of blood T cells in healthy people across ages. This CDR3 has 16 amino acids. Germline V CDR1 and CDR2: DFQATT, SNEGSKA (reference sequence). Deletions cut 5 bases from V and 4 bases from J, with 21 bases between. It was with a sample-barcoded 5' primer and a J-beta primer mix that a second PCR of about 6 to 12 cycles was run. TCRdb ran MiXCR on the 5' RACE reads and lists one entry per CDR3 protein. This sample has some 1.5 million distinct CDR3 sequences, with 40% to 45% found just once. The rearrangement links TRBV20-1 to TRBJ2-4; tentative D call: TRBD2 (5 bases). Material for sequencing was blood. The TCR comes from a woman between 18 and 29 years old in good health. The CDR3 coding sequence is TGCAGTGCTCCGCGCGGGTCGGTCTACCTAAAAAACATTCAGTACTTC. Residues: CSAPRGSVYLKNIQYF.